This TCR beta chain was found in a study of blood T cell repertoires in COVID-19. The wider study: PBMCs, B-cell-depleted T cells, or T cells were the source of the cDNA or gDNA that made up the material.

The CDR3 is 19 amino acids. Germline CDR1 reads LGHNA; CDR2 reads YNFKEQ. The germline V and J ends were trimmed by 0 bases and 3 bases, with 23 bases remaining between them. Profiled with immunoSEQ multiplex PCR; TCRdb holds only in-frame clones, not every one. The sample yields 250,000 to 350,000 clones, about 90% seen once. Recruitment covered roughly 22 US areas and drew participants whose ages spanned roughly 18 to 90 years. Donors were grouped by their self-reported clinical history. The V gene is TRBV4-2, the J gene TRBJ1-1; D is possibly TRBD1 (6 bases). The receptor comes from a woman between 18 and 29 years old with acute COVID-19. The sequenced material came from PBMCs or T cells enriched from blood (not recorded which). CDR3 in amino acids: CASSQDPPQGLMRDTEAFF. CDR3 DNA: TGTGCCAGCAGCCAAGACCCGCCCCAGGGGCTTATGCGGGACACTGAAGCTTTCTTT.